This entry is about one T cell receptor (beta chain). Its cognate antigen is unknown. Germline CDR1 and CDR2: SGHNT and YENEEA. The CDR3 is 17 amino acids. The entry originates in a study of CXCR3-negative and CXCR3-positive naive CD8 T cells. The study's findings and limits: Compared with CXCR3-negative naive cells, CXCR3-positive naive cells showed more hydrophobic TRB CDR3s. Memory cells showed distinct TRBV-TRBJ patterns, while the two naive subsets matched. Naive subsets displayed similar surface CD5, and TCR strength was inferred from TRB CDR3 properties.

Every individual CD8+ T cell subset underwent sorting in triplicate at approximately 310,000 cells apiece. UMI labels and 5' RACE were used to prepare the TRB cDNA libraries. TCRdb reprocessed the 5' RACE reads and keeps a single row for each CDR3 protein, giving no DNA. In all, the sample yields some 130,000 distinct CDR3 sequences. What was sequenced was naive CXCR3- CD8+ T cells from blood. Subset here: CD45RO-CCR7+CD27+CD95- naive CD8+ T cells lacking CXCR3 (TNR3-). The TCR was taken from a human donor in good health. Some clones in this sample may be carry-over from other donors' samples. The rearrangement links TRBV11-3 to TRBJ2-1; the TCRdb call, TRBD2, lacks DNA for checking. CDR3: CASSSGIGTSSYNEQFF.